This TCR beta chain was recorded in a study of tumor-infiltrating lymphocytes in oesophageal squamous cell carcinoma. One entry per CDR3 protein results from TCRdb running MiXCR on the PCR reads. This sample has about 14,000 distinct CDR3 sequences, with roughly half found just once. With 2 bases removed from V and 6 bases from J, the gap between germline ends came to 11 bases. CDR1 is SGHTA and CDR2 is FQGTGA in the germline V gene. The CDR3 sequence is 14 residues long. This clonotype was detected a few times. Material for sequencing was blood. The source is a male donor with esophageal squamous cell carcinoma. The genes are TRBV7-3 and TRBJ2-1; possible D gene TRBD2, 5 bases. CDR3 sequence: CASSLGSLANEQFF. In DNA form, the CDR3 reads TGTGCCAGCAGCTTAGGTTCGCTAGCCAATGAGCAGTTCTTC. Full variable domain (remainder filled in from reference TRBV7-3 and TRBJ2-1): GAGVSQTPSNKVTEKGKYVELRCDPISGHTALYWYRQSLGQGPEFLIYFQGTGAADDSGLPNDRFFAVRPEGSVSTLKIQRTERGDSAVYLCASSLGSLANEQFFGPGTRLTVL.